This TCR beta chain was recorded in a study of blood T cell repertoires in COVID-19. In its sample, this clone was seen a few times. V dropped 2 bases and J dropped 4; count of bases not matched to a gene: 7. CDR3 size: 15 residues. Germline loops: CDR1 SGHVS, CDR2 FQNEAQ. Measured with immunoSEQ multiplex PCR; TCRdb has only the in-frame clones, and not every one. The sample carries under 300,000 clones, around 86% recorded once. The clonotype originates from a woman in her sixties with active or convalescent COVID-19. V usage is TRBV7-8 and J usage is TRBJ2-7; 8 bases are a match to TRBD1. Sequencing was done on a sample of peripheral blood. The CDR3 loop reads CASSLRGQVGYEQYF. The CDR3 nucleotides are TGTGCCAGCAGCTTAAGGGGACAGGTCGGGTACGAGCAGTACTTC.